A single sample is the source of the 3 T cell receptor beta chains below, sequenced in a study of T cells in Graves' hyperthyroidism and ophthalmopathy. What was amplified from RNA transcripts were TCR beta CDR3 regions. Using the HTBI primer set, a first-round RT-PCR was run on the TCR CDR3. TCRdb re-called the multiplex PCR reads with MiXCR, one entry per CDR3 protein. Altogether about 700,000 distinct CDR3 sequences are present, 14% being singletons, with the ten largest covering 10%. Sample: blood. These receptors were taken from a woman under 30 with Graves' hyperthyroidism.

This clonotype was seen just once. The chain has TRBV20-1 and TRBJ2-7; 9 bases map to TRBD1. The CDR3 totals 15 residues. Germline V gene lookup returns CDR1 DFQATT and CDR2 SNEGSKA (reference sequence). J gave up 5 bases and V 2 bases, and 10 bases lay outside the gene matches. CDR3 protein: CSARIMTGTGHEQYF. In nucleotides, the CDR3 is TGCAGTGCTAGAATTATGACCGGGACAGGGCACGAGCAGTACTTC.

This clonotype was detected only a few times. V is TRBV2 and J is TRBJ2-7, with TRBD2 matching over 9 bases. Per the germline V gene, CDR1 is SNHLY and CDR2 is FYNNEI. This CDR3 is 14 amino acids long. V was pared by 5 bases and J by 5 bases, with 7 bases of the junction left unmatched. The CDR3 spells CASSHSGLANEQYF. In nucleotides, the CDR3 is TGTGCCAGCAGTCATTCCGGACTAGCGAACGAGCAGTACTTC. The entire variable domain, with the rest obtained from reference TRBV2 and TRBJ2-7, is as follows: EPEVTQTPSHQVTQMGQEVILRCVPISNHLYFYWYRQILGQKVEFLVSFYNNEISEKSEIFDDQFSVERPDGSNFTLKIRSTKLEDSAMYFCASSHSGLANEQYFGPGTRLTVT.

This clonotype was seen ten or more times. V is TRBV3-1 and J is TRBJ1-1, with D possibly matching TRBD1 (6 bases). The CDR3 totals 16 residues. V dropped 4 bases and J dropped 0 bases, with 15 bases sitting between them. Germline lookup yields CDR1 LGHDT and CDR2 YNNKEL (reference sequence). The CDR3 loop is CASSLYPQGMNTEAFF. CDR3 nucleotides: TGTGCCAGCAGCCTTTATCCACAGGGTATGAACACTGAAGCTTTCTTT.